Presented here are 16 T cell receptor beta chains from one specimen sequenced in a study of blood T cell repertoires in COVID-19. The table came from immunoSEQ multiplex PCR; TCRdb's copy has only in-frame clones and leaves some out. This sample has about 48,000 clones, with approximately 80% found just once. The specimen was peripheral blood. The receptors shown here come from a man in his sixties or seventies with acute or convalescent COVID-19.

The V call is TRBV7-2, the J call TRBJ2-3, with 9 bases matching TRBD2. The CDR3 has 14 amino acids. V trimming: 5 bases; J trimming: 1 base; junction bases outside the gene matches: 1. CDR1 is SGHTA and CDR2 is FQGNSA in the germline V gene. This chain's CDR3 is CASSRTSGTDTQYF. The CDR3 DNA reads as TGTGCCAGCAGCCGGACTAGCGGCACAGATACGCAGTATTTT.

The chain employs TRBV29-1 and TRBJ2-4; 9 bases are a match to TRBD1. J lost 5 bases, V lost 4 bases, and 3 bases had no gene match. This CDR3 spans 13 amino acids. CDR1 is SQVTM, CDR2 ANQGSEA, per germline. The CDR3 DNA reads TGCAGCGTTGCTCGACAGGGGGAAAACATTCAGTACTTC. As protein: CSVARQGENIQYF.

This chain uses TRBV24-1 with TRBJ2-1; the match to TRBD2 covers 10 bases. After removal of 3 bases from V and 4 bases from J, the junction contained 5 bases not matched to a gene. CDR1 is KGHDR and CDR2 is SFDVKD in the germline V gene. The CDR3 loop spans 16 amino acids. The CDR3 DNA is TGTGCCACCAGTGATGGCGTAGCGGGAGGATACAATGAGCAGTTCTTC. This codes for CATSDGVAGGYNEQFF.

Note on this clone: This clone may be a read error of a much larger clone one base away. This chain joins TRBV5-1 and TRBJ2-2; D is perhaps TRBD1 (5 bases). Germline V gene data show CDR1 as SGHRS and CDR2 as YFSETQ. This CDR3 has 14 residues. The V end lost 2 bases, the J end lost 1 base, and 6 bases lay between the germline ends. CDR3 in DNA: TGCGCCAGCAGCTTCGGACAGAACACCGGGGAGCTGTTTTTT. Amino acids: CASSFGQNTGELFF.

The chain has TRBV16 and TRBJ1-1, with 7 bases fitting TRBD1. V lost 0 bases, J lost 6 bases, and 7 bases stayed unmatched. From germline, CDR1 is KGHSY and CDR2 FQNENV. There are 15 residues in the CDR3. In nucleotides, the CDR3 is TGTGCCAGCAGCCAATCACAGGGGAATCTCGCTGAAGCTTTCTTT. This codes for CASSQSQGNLAEAFF.

This clone was found many times. The chain combines TRBV6-5 with TRBJ1-1; D unclear. Germline V gene data show CDR1 as MNHEY and CDR2 as SVGAGI. CDR3 length: 13 amino acids. The V end lost 4 bases, the J end lost 2 bases, and 8 bases lay between the germline ends. The CDR3 DNA is TGTGCCAGCAGTTCGCAGGCCAACACTGAAGCTTTCTTT. Its translation is CASSSQANTEAFF.

CDR3 protein: CASSVVESGANVLTF. Here the CDR3 DNA reads TGTGCCAGCAGCGTAGTAGAGTCTGGGGCCAACGTCCTGACTTTC. The chain combines TRBV9 with TRBJ2-6; D not certain. Germline V gene data show CDR1 as SGDLS and CDR2 as YYNGEE. The CDR3 covers 15 residues. V lost 0 bases, J lost 1 base, and 5 bases lay in between. The full variable domain, rest sourced from reference TRBV9 and TRBJ2-6, is DSGVTQTPKHLITATGQRVTLRCSPRSGDLSVYWYQQSLDQGLQFLIQYYNGEERAKGNILERFSAQQFPDLHSELNLSSLELGDSALYFCASSVVESGANVLTFGAGSRLTVL.

This clone was observed a few times. The gene calls are TRBV11-2 and TRBJ2-7; D is uncertain. The length of the CDR3 is 15 residues. From germline, CDR1 is SGHAT and CDR2 FQNNGV. Trimming removed 0 bases from V and 4 bases from J, with 13 bases in between. CDR3 protein: CASSLDQEQTYEQYF. CDR3 sequence (DNA): TGTGCCAGCAGCTTAGATCAGGAACAGACATACGAGCAGTACTTC.

V usage is TRBV29-1 and J usage is TRBJ1-2, with TRBD1 as a possible D gene (5 bases). Trimming stripped 6 bases from V and 2 bases from J, with 13 bases between. CDR1 SQVTM and CDR2 ANQGSEA come from the germline V gene. This CDR3 spans 13 amino acids. For the CDR3, the DNA is TGCAGCGTGACCAGGGAGGGAAACTATGGCTACACCTTC. Protein product: CSVTREGNYGYTF.

This rearrangement joins TRBV7-2 to TRBJ2-4, with D maybe TRBD1 (6 bases). The CDR3 is made up of 13 amino acids. V was shortened by 1 base and J by 8 bases, with 9 bases between the two germline ends. Germline assignment: CDR1 SGHTA and CDR2 FQGNSA. The CDR3 sequence: CASSLGRGYIQYF. CDR3 in DNA: TGTGCCAGCAGCTTAGGCAGGGGTTACATTCAGTACTTC. Complete variable domain (other parts from reference TRBV7-2 and TRBJ2-4): GAGVSQSPSNKVTEKGKDVELRCDPISGHTALYWYRQSLGQGLEFLIYFQGNSAPDKSGLPSDRFSAERTGGSVSTLTIQRTQQEDSAVYLCASSLGRGYIQYFGAGTRLSVL.

The chain has TRBV18 and TRBJ2-2; D is perhaps TRBD2 (6 bases). V dropped 1 base and J dropped 4 bases, with 13 bases sitting between them. The CDR3 totals 16 residues. Germline CDR1 reads KGHSH; CDR2 reads LQKENI. The CDR3 here is CASSPQEGLGTGELFF. CDR3 DNA: TGTGCCAGCTCACCACAGGAGGGGCTGGGCACCGGGGAGCTGTTTTTT.

The V gene is TRBV30, the J gene TRBJ2-1; TRBD1 might be the D (5 bases). Trimming shortened V by 1 base and J by 8 bases, and 9 bases separated the two germline ends. Germline CDR1 GTSNPN, CDR2 SVGIG (reference sequence). CDR3 length equals 12 residues. The CDR3 DNA sequence: TGTGCCTGGAGTGATGTAGGGGATGAGCAGTTCTTC. The encoded protein is CAWSDVGDEQFF.

The CDR3 region is CASSLEAGGNTIYF. In DNA, the CDR3 is TGTGCCAGCAGCTTAGAAGCCGGTGGAAACACCATATATTTT. The chain employs TRBV7-8 and TRBJ1-3; no reliable D call. With 1 base removed from V and 3 bases from J, the gap between germline ends came to 7 bases. CDR1 and CDR2 (germline): SGHVS, FQNEAQ. CDR3 length: 14 residues.

The rearrangement joins TRBV4-3 to TRBJ2-3; D may be TRBD2 (6 bases). V lost 0 bases and J 2 bases, leaving 9 bases between the germline ends. The CDR3 is made up of 15 amino acids. Germline V gene data show CDR1 as LGHNA and CDR2 as YSLEER. Here the CDR3 DNA reads TGCGCCAGCAGCCAAGATGCGGGGCACACAGATACGCAGTATTTT. Amino acids: CASSQDAGHTDTQYF.

This clone was observed a handful of times. The CDR3 nucleotides read TGTGCCATCAGTCCACAGGGGGTGAACACTGAAGCTTTCTTT. Its translation: CAISPQGVNTEAFF. The genes are TRBV10-3 and TRBJ1-1; 8 bases map to TRBD1. The CDR3 is 14 amino acids. In germline, CDR1 is ENHRY, CDR2 SYGVKD. V was pared by 5 bases and J by 0 bases, with 2 bases of the junction left unmatched.

This chain uses TRBV19 with TRBJ2-7, with TRBD2 as a possible D gene (5 bases). The CDR3 spans 13 residues. Deletions cut 8 bases from V and 0 bases from J, with 11 bases between. In germline, CDR1 is LNHDA, CDR2 SQIVND (reference sequence). The CDR3 region has the DNA TGTGCCAGTGCTATCCGGGACTCCTACGAGCAGTACTTC. It specifies CASAIRDSYEQYF.